This T cell receptor (beta chain) was identified in a study of T-cell reconstitution after alpha-beta-depleted transplantation in children. Turning to this clonotype: The antigen is undetermined.

Broader study findings: Newly produced T cells mostly accounted for T-cell counts and diversity one year post-transplant. TCRbeta diversity was high at day 60 in some patients (a result of surviving recipient T cells and thymic progenitors). About two months after transplant, alpha-beta T cells reportedly came from several hundred expanded graft clones.

In germline, CDR1 is MDHEN, CDR2 SYDVKM. The CDR3 runs to 17 residues. Between the trimmed V and J ends, which lost 3 bases and 0 bases, there was a span of 15 bases. Unique molecular identifiers were incorporated when the TCRbeta library was constructed. TCRdb processed the PCR reads anew with MiXCR; each CDR3 protein has one entry. The sample has approximately 110,000 distinct CDR3 sequences, about 21% seen once. The sample consisted of PBMCs, mostly from graft donor cells, taken 180 days after TCRalphabeta/CD19-depleted stem cell transplant. The origin of this receptor is a male patient between 2 and 10 years old who had a stem cell transplant for chronic granulomatous disease, so the T cells may come from the graft donor. This chain connects TRBV28 to TRBJ2-1; tentatively, D is TRBD2 (6 bases). As DNA, the CDR3 is TGTGCCAGCAGTTTCCTCTTCGCCGGGAGCTCCTACAATGAGCAGTTCTTC. Its translation: CASSFLFAGSSYNEQFF.